This T cell receptor beta chain comes out of a study of T-cell reconstitution after alpha-beta-depleted transplantation in children. This clonotype appeared a few times. Its cognate antigen is unknown. V shed 1 base, J shed 4 bases, and the junction held 3 bases outside the gene matches. The CDR3 covers 15 residues. Study-level points and caveats: The origin of alpha-beta T cells about two months after transplant was reportedly several hundred expanded graft clones.

Unique molecular identifiers were built into the TCRbeta library. One entry per CDR3 protein results from TCRdb running MiXCR on the PCR reads. The data hold about a million distinct CDR3 sequences, with less than 30% observed a single time. The sample in question was PBMCs, mostly from graft donor cells, obtained 360 days after TCRalphabeta/CD19-depleted stem cell transplant. The V call is TRBV12-3 or TRBV12-4, the J call TRBJ2-2, with 7 positions matching TRBD1. This sequence originates from a boy in the first two years of life who had a stem cell transplant for SCID, so the T cells may come from the graft donor. The CDR3 nucleotides read TGTGCCAGCAGTTTAGAAGGGGGCGTCACCGGGGAGCTGTTTTTT. This gives the protein CASSLEGGVTGELFF.